This T cell receptor beta chain was identified in a study of blood T cell repertoires in COVID-19 (dated by TCRdb to about 2020). With regard to the full study: Samples from collaborators originated in the United States, Italy and Spain and spanned both the acute and convalescent phases of COVID-19. The repertoires were released in a freely available public database intended as a resource for research on the immune response to SARS-CoV-2. Nearly every sample came with metadata listing a de-identified subject ID, COVID-19 status, age in years and sex. The dataset comprised deeply sampled blood TCRbeta repertoires from subjects exposed to, actively infected with, or recovered from COVID-19. HLA class I and class II types, where available, came from metadata supplied by the sample provider rather than from assay-based typing. The samples were drawn from the first 160 participants of the ongoing ImmuneRACE study and from 1,254 subjects provided by 6 global collaborators. The material from the prospective study consisted of cDNA or gDNA derived from T cells, B-cell-depleted T cells, or PBMCs.

Note on this clone: The antigen this receptor binds is unknown. No clone much larger than this one lies a single base away; base qualities are absent.

The research as a whole found: The amount of clinical and demographic metadata varied by source and participant and was provided uncurated.

The immunoSEQ Assay, a bias-controlled multiplex PCR, was used to amplify TCRbeta CDR3 regions from genomic DNA. The paper's data handling went like this. The number of nucleated cells in each sample was estimated by amplification of reference gene primers within the assay. Sequence reads were collapsed and filtered to measure the absolute abundance of every unique TCRbeta CDR3 rearrangement. For each sample, productive Simpson clonality was calculated by taking the square root of Simpson's diversity index across productive rearrangements. The immuneACCESS repertoire file appears here via TCRdb, limited to in-frame rearrangements. These files lack a portion of the clones; in checked studies, under half of the deficit traces to unresolved V genes, and the cause of the others is not known. V, J and clone size are those of that table, while D and trimming were read from the DNA. This sample is represented by about 140,000 clones; less than 85% of them were singletons. Of the sample, about 6.4% is held by the ten largest clones.

The germline V and J ends show losses of 4 bases and 2 bases respectively, and no gene match explains 7 bases of the junction. Reading the germline V gene (reference sequence) gives CDR1 SGHNT and CDR2 YYREEE. The CDR3 has 15 amino acids, counting the end cysteine and phenylalanine. This entry keeps only the CDR3 DNA: 45 bases, framed from base 1. Whole blood was collected in K2EDTA tubes by collaborating institutions according to the institutions' own protocols. For TCRbeta analysis, collaborators shipped samples as frozen whole blood, isolated PBMCs, or DNA extracted from either of those sample types.

The rearranged segments are TRBV5-4 and TRBJ1-1, with 8 middle bases fitting TRBD1. This TCR came from a human donor in a cohort sampled during active COVID-19. The sample comprised peripheral blood. The nucleotide sequence is given as TGTGCCAGCAGCCCGACGACAGGGGTTAACACTGAAGCTTTCTTT. Its protein reads: CASSPTTGVNTEAFF.